The T cell receptor beta chain under discussion was sequenced for a study of Graves' ophthalmopathy and Graves' hyperthyroidism (dated by TCRdb to 2016 to 2019). Regarding the research as a whole: Stable hyperthyroidism was defined as no progression to ophthalmopathy within 18 months of follow-up. TCR beta repertoire signatures were used to distinguish Graves' ophthalmopathy from Graves' hyperthyroidism and to predict progression to ophthalmopathy. In total, 135 blood samples were TCR-sequenced: fewer than 50 ophthalmopathy, around 75 hyperthyroidism and some 17 hyperthyroidism-to-ophthalmopathy patients. To explore V-J signatures distinguishing ophthalmopathy from hyperthyroidism, a discovery set of under 110 patients (more than 40 ophthalmopathy, 55 to 60 stable hyperthyroidism) was enrolled. An independent validation cohort was composed of 18 hyperthyroidism patients and around 16 patients who later progressed from hyperthyroidism to ophthalmopathy. In a handful of hyperthyroidism patients, the T-cell repertoires found in thyroid tissue were compared with those found in blood. After sampling, hyperthyroidism patients received methimazole starting at 30 mg daily, and ophthalmopathy patients received high-dose intravenous methylprednisolone. What the study reported, not specific to this receptor: In validation, the model predicted ophthalmopathy progression with about 64% sensitivity and about 77% specificity; some 13 predicted patients were CT-confirmed with GO in a median of approximately 6.5 months. Among expanded thyroid clonotypes with frequency above 0.001, most also showed up in blood, which suggests that blood repertoires may reflect the thyroid immune response. In cross-validation, the 13-signature model distinguished ophthalmopathy from stable hyperthyroidism with roughly 90% sensitivity and around 81% specificity, and in the test set the corresponding values were approximately 80% and 68%. Sample size was not predetermined statistically, and investigators were not blinded to group allocation.

V trim: 3 bases; J trim: 9 bases; unmatched bases: 5. The CDR3 runs 15 amino acids, cysteine and phenylalanine included. Solely the CDR3 DNA is kept, with 45 bases framed from the first base. TCR beta CDR3 regions were amplified from RNA transcripts for repertoire sequencing. The first round was an RT-PCR using HTBI primers with the Qiagen OneStep RT-PCR kit, and this first round was followed by a second-round multiplex PCR, then size selection and purification. Libraries were sequenced on an Illumina HiSeq2000 using paired-end 100 bp reads. As for the original processing: SOAPnuke was used to process the reads, throwing out any read that had adapters, had uncalled bases, had a mean Phred below 15, or lacked an exact constant-primer or identifier match. COPE v1.2.5 was used to merge the high-quality paired reads. Unique nucleotide sequences were defined as clonotypes and aligned to IMGT TRB V, D and J references using MiTCR v1.1. Only V-J combinations with frequency above 0.0001 were analysed, covering approximately 99% of repertoires. For each V-J combination, a TCR clonal expansion and chaos score was defined as F50 clonal expansion divided by the chaos observed in the TCRdist matrix. Features were reduced by Welch's t-statistics and random forest to 10 to 15 V-J combinations, which fed a naive Bayes classifier. The similarity between thyroid and blood repertoires was quantified using the Morisita-Horn index. TCRdb reran the public reads through fastp at Q25 and MiXCR, keeping productive beta chains. Each record represents a unique CDR3 protein, reported with the most common genes and DNA among its rows. The V and J calls, along with clone size, are taken from TCRdb and not from the paper's own processing. This sample holds about 500,000 distinct CDR3 sequences; under 45% were observed only once. The biggest ten clones account for about 4.2% of the sample.

Hyperthyroidism patients were newly diagnosed, with disease duration under 2 months, and aged 18 to 65 years. Patients with other autoimmune diseases, uncontrolled infections, pregnancy or lactation were excluded. Diagnosis relied on clinical symptoms, serum thyroxine, TRAb, thyroid ultrasound and orbital computed tomography. Total RNA was extracted with Trizol reagent and quality-checked on an Agilent 2100 Bioanalyzer. Comments on this clonotype: The clone's antigen remains unknown. No much larger clone is present one base from it, and per-base qualities are unavailable.

The rearranged chain carries TRBV12-3 or TRBV12-4 and TRBJ1-6, with 10 bases in between that match TRBD1. The receptor comes from an adult man with Graves' hyperthyroidism. Input material: peripheral blood or thyroid tissue (not recorded which). The sequenced DNA is TGTGCCAGCAGTTTGAGGACAGGGGGTATTTCACCCCTCCACTTT. This is translated as CASSLRTGGISPLHF.